This note documents a single TCR beta chain sequence. The sample belongs to a study of long-term antiretroviral therapy in people with HIV. Germline values: CDR1 SGHNT, CDR2 YYREEE (reference sequence). CDR3 length: 14 residues. The ends lost 3 bases at V and 4 bases at J; junction bases unmatched: 4. It was version v3.0 of the immunoSEQ assay that was run at survey level. Method: immunoSEQ multiplex PCR; TCRdb's copy keeps in-frame clones and lacks some. The table records under 15,000 clones, 70% to 90% of them present only once. This sequence joins TRBV5-4 and TRBJ2-3; the match to TRBD2 covers 8 bases. The sample was unsorted PBMCs, taken 6.2 years after starting antiretroviral therapy. This TCR came from a middle-aged man with HIV. The DNA of the CDR3 is TGTGCCAGCAGCTCCCCGGGGGGGCCAGATACGCAGTATTTT. Translation gives CASSSPGGPDTQYF. Full variable domain (outside the CDR3, taken from reference TRBV5-4 and TRBJ2-3): ETGVTQSPTHLIKTRGQQVTLRCSSQSGHNTVSWYQQALGQGPQFIFQYYREEENGRGNFPPRFSGLQFPNYSSELNVNALELDDSALYLCASSSPGGPDTQYFGPGTRLTVL.